A single sample is the source of the 10 T cell receptor beta chains below, sequenced in a study of T cell repertoires in cytomegalovirus infection. No antigens are known for them. TCRdb analysed the reads with MiXCR anew, one entry per CDR3 protein. Of 69,000 or so distinct CDR3 sequences listed, more than 25% are singletons. The material sequenced was CD8+ T cells from cultured PBMCs, taken from culture after CMV antigen stimulation. The receptors here all came from a human donor in good health (CMV status not recorded). Some clones in this sample may be carry-over from other donors' samples.

J is TRBJ2-1 and V is TRBV28; D is possibly TRBD1 (5 bases). Germline CDR1 is MDHEN and CDR2 is SYDVKM. CDR3 length: 13 amino acids. Trimming left V 5 bases short and J 6 bases short, with 11 bases between. As DNA, the CDR3 is TGTGCCAGCAGTGGCGACAGAATCAATGAGCAGTTCTTC. Protein product: CASSGDRINEQFF.

The table lists this clonotype with a few counts. The rearrangement uses TRBV20-1 and TRBJ2-1; 15 nucleotides line up with TRBD2. This CDR3 is 16 amino acids long. CDR1 is DFQATT and CDR2 is SNEGSKA in the germline V gene (reference sequence). The V segment lost 0 bases and the J segment 9 bases; nucleotides outside the gene matches: 6. The DNA of the CDR3 is TGCAGTGCTAGAGATTTCGGACTAGCGGGAGGGCGTGAGCAGTTCTTC. Translating it yields CSARDFGLAGGREQFF.

The chain carries TRBV11-2 and TRBJ2-7; TRBD2 aligns across 10 bases. Trimming at V came to 1 base and at J to 5 bases, leaving 2 bases not matched to a gene. The germline CDR1 and CDR2 sequences are SGHAT and FQNNGV. The CDR3 length is 14 residues. The CDR3: CASSLAGTSDEQYF. The CDR3 DNA follows: TGTGCCAGCAGCTTAGCGGGGACTAGCGACGAGCAGTACTTC.

Only a few counts were recorded for this clonotype. J is TRBJ2-7 and V is TRBV19, with a weak D call TRBD1 (6 bases). The CDR3 sequence is 17 residues long. Germline V CDR1 and CDR2: LNHDA, SQIVND (reference sequence). V was trimmed by 6 bases and J by 6 bases, leaving 27 bases between them. The CDR3: CASSRGATDSLRIEQYF. The CDR3 DNA follows: TGTGCCAGTAGCCGTGGAGCGACGGACAGTCTCCGAATCGAGCAGTACTTC.

The gene calls are TRBV27 and TRBJ1-5, with 7 bases identical to TRBD1. The V gene end was trimmed by 5 bases and the J gene end by 5 bases; junction bases not matched to a gene: 6. The CDR3 extends over 14 amino acids. Per germline, CDR1 MNHEY and CDR2 SMNVEV (reference sequence). The CDR3 DNA is TGTGCCAGCAGTCCCGGGACAGCCCATCAGCCCCAGCATTTT. Its protein is CASSPGTAHQPQHF.

The J gene is TRBJ2-3, the V gene TRBV6-5; D may be TRBD1 or TRBD2 (5 bases each). The CDR3 has 14 amino acids. Trimming left V 6 bases short and J 1 base short, with 11 bases between. CDR1 and CDR2 from the germline V gene are MNHEY and SVGAGI. CDR3 nucleotide sequence: TGTGCCAGCAGCCCGGGACCGCGCACAGATACGCAGTATTTT. The encoded protein is CASSPGPRTDTQYF.

The chain employs TRBV11-2 and TRBJ2-1; 7 nucleotides line up with TRBD2. V lost 0 bases to trimming and J lost 8 bases; unmatched junction nucleotides: 13. Germline loops: CDR1 SGHAT, CDR2 FQNNGV. The CDR3 covers 17 residues. CDR3 protein: CASSLDGGDYLMYEQFF. CDR3 in DNA: TGTGCCAGCAGCTTAGATGGGGGGGACTATCTAATGTATGAGCAGTTCTTC. Filled out from reference TRBV11-2 and TRBJ2-1, the complete variable domain reads EAGVAQSPRYKIIEKRQSVAFWCNPISGHATLYWYQQILGQGPKLLIQFQNNGVVDDSQLPKDRFSAERLKGVDSTLKIQPAKLEDSAVYLCASSLDGGDYLMYEQFFGPGTRLTVL.

This chain connects TRBV27 to TRBJ2-3; D is undetermined. V was trimmed by 9 bases and J by 5 bases, leaving 12 bases between them. The germline V gene encodes CDR1 MNHEY and CDR2 SMNVEV (reference sequence). The CDR3 consists of 12 residues. The CDR3 loop is CASRAGVDTQYF. The CDR3 region has the DNA TGTGCCAGTCGAGCAGGAGTAGATACGCAGTATTTT.

Only a few counts were recorded for this clonotype. V gene TRBV27 combines with J gene TRBJ2-3; 10 nucleotides align to TRBD1. V shed 1 base and J 2 bases; nucleotides not matched to a gene: 9. In germline, CDR1 is MNHEY, CDR2 SMNVEV (reference sequence). The CDR3 has 18 residues. The CDR3 region is CASSLFIPGTGATDTQYF. CDR3 nucleotide sequence: TGTGCCAGCAGTTTATTTATCCCAGGGACAGGGGCCACAGATACGCAGTATTTT.

The rearrangement links TRBV6-2 or TRBV6-3 to TRBJ2-7, with D hard to call. Germline V lookup: CDR1 MNHEY, CDR2 SVGEGT. The CDR3 loop spans 12 amino acids. The ends were cut back, 5 bases at V and 3 bases at J, with 8 bases in the middle. The chain's CDR3 is CASSPLYYEQYF. In DNA form, the CDR3 reads TGTGCCAGCAGTCCGCTCTACTACGAGCAGTACTTC.